What follows is one T cell receptor beta chain and its context. No antigen is known for it. Adults with ileal or ileocolonic Crohn's disease and an indication for resection were eligible. The data are from a study of T cell repertoires in ileal Crohn's disease. Points from the study as a whole: Clonality above 26.8% at surgery always came with endoscopic recurrence. Clonal expansions were more frequent in active smokers than non-smokers at surgery.

The data were produced by immunoSEQ multiplex PCR, yet TCRdb's version contains in-frame clones alone and is incomplete. This table holds about 6,400 clones, more than 75% found once. Trimming stripped 5 bases from V and 1 base from J, with 14 bases between. Germline CDR1 and CDR2: SEHNR and FQNEAQ (reference sequence). CDR3 length: 15 residues. The V and J genes are TRBV7-9 and TRBJ1-1, with D perhaps TRBD1 (5 bases). Sequenced input: ileal tissue. This receptor was taken from an adult with Crohn's disease. This CDR3 reads CASSRYSQENTEAFF. In DNA, the CDR3 is TGTGCCAGCAGCCGATATTCACAGGAGAACACTGAAGCTTTCTTT.